This TCR beta chain is from a study of T-cell reconstitution after alpha-beta-depleted transplantation in children. Using unique molecular identifiers, the investigators prepared the TCRbeta library. TCRdb analysed the PCR reads with MiXCR anew, one entry per CDR3 protein. The sample has 500,000 to 600,000 distinct CDR3 sequences, around 20% seen once; the top ten hold roughly 3.3%. The CDR3 loop spans 14 amino acids. CDR1 and CDR2 (germline): MNHEY, SMNVEV (reference sequence). V dropped 1 base and J dropped 6 bases, with 12 bases sitting between them. The sequencing used PBMCs from the stem cell graft donor, collected from the stem cell graft. The chain uses TRBV27 and TRBJ1-1; D may be TRBD1 (6 bases). The TCR was taken from a human donor who donated a stem cell graft to a child with acute lymphoblastic leukemia. The CDR3 DNA reads TGTGCCAGCAGTTTATTGGGGGAGGGGGCTGAAGCTTTCTTT. Translating it yields CASSLLGEGAEAFF.